This paragraph covers one T cell receptor beta chain sequence. The entry originates in a study of shared T cell receptors in the human thymus. The CDR3 covers 14 residues. Sequencing used immunoSEQ multiplex PCR; TCRdb keeps in-frame clones, though not all of them. The data show approximately 660,000 clones, around nine tenths seen once. The same data also contributed to another study, on human thymus T cells.

The clonotype was recovered from a boy in the first two years of life with a congenital heart defect. The chain is built from TRBV21-1 and TRBJ2-7; the table's D call, TRBD1, has no DNA check behind it. TRBV21-1 is termed a pseudogene. Input material: thymocytes. DNA for the CDR3: TGTGCCAGCACCACCGGGACAGGGCTTTACGAGCAGTACTTC. Encoded protein: CASTTGTGLYEQYF.